This T cell receptor beta chain was observed in a study of PD-1 blockade in classical Hodgkin lymphoma (dated by TCRdb to the early 2020s). Describing the broader study: Nivolumab dosing was 3 mg/kg intravenously every 2 weeks, continuing until either disease progression or unacceptable toxicity. To define a peripheral blood immune signature of response to PD-1 blockade in classical Hodgkin lymphoma, the study combined TCR beta sequencing with CyTOF.

Here V drops 4 bases and J drops 2 bases, and the junction holds 8 bases not matched to any gene. The CDR3, cysteine through phenylalanine, is 15 amino acids long. Only the CDR3 region is kept as DNA, spanning 45 bases read in frame from base 1. CDR1 and CDR2 are drawn from the germline V gene: SQVTM, ANQGSEA. Study-wide findings and limitations: By C4D1, a significant rise was seen in CD4+ TCR diversity but not in CD8+ TCR diversity (p=0.0027 vs p=0.16), and the rise was most apparent among complete responders (p=0.02). Only a single clinical trial cohort was studied, and what caused the repertoire differences, possibly disease activity or prior therapy, remained undefined. Trial patients achieving complete response had baseline diversity similar to newly diagnosed patients, whereas partial responders and progressors had significantly lower diversity. Diversity was lower in patients who began nivolumab less than 1 year after ASCT, so these patients were left out of later analyses to avoid confounding by immune reconstitution. Newly diagnosed patients were reported to have lower baseline TCR diversity than healthy donors, and relapsed/refractory patients were reported to have lower baseline TCR diversity still.

The sample's time point label is to be understood as: cycle 2 day 1 (C2D1) of nivolumab. Every trial patient had relapsed following autologous stem cell transplantation, and prior brentuximab vedotin exposure was what differed among cohorts A, B and C. The trial cohort was composed of over 50 patients with relapsed/refractory classical Hodgkin lymphoma, for whom complete response, partial response or progressive disease was recorded as best overall response. In the multi-cohort phase II CheckMate 205 trial, trial patients received single-agent nivolumab. An independent review committee assessed best overall response by applying the 2007 International Working Group response criteria. Trial PBMCs were collected immediately before nivolumab initiation (C1D1) and during therapy at cycle 2 day 1 and cycle 4 day 1. Peripheral blood was collected in 8 mL Vacutainer Cell Preparation Tubes, from which PBMCs were isolated by centrifugation and then cryopreserved.

The Qiagen DNeasy kit was used to extract genomic DNA both from unsorted PBMCs and from the negatively selected CD4+ and CD8+ fractions. Using primers that anneal to V and J segments, immunoSEQ multiplex PCR amplified the TCR beta CDR3 regions. A synthetic immune receptor repertoire was used to minimize amplification bias, and remaining bias was computationally removed after sequencing. In the original analysis: Custom Python scripts were used to quantify repertoire diversity as the Shannon entropy index. Unsorted, CD4+ and CD8+ repertoires were analyzed separately, except in combined analyses where CD4+ and CD8+ sequences were merged in silico. A clone counted as expanded when the clone's frequency after treatment rose at least 2-fold relative to C1D1, and clones undetected at baseline were given a pseudocount of 0.5. Clones with 0 or 1 copy at C1D1 were classified as singleton clones, and clones with 2 or more copies were classified as non-singleton clones. Clones expanded in unsorted samples were labelled as CD4+, CD8+ or unknown by matching protein sequences in sorted samples from the same patient. Wilcoxon tests on paired samples were used to test changes in diversity from C1D1 to C4D1. TCRdb took this table from immuneACCESS and kept in-frame rearrangements with V and J called. Such tables lack part of the clones; where checked against another copy, unresolved V genes explain under half of the gap, and the rest is unexplained. For V, J and clone size, that table is used; D and trimming come from the DNA. The sample contains about 110,000 clones, 70% to 90% of them found a single time. Approximately 20% of the sample lies in the top ten.

This clone came up once. No cognate antigen has been identified for it. No base qualities exist here, and no much larger clone lies one base off it. The chain is made from TRBV29-1 and TRBJ2-7; TRBD1 fits 10 bases in the junction. The clonotype originates from a human donor with classical Hodgkin lymphoma. Source: peripheral blood mononuclear cells (PBMCs), taken before the second cycle of nivolumab. The DNA reads TGCAGCGTTGGGGACAGGGGCTCTGGTACCTACGAGCAGTACTTC. Translation gives CSVGDRGSGTYEQYF.